Presented here are 19 T cell receptor beta chains from one specimen sequenced in a study of cytomegalovirus exposure and HLA in healthy donors. PCR amplification relied on 60 Vbeta primers (plus 13 Jbeta primers). Using immunoSEQ multiplex PCR, the repertoire was profiled, and TCRdb retains in-frame clones only, with some absent. The repertoire consists of around 180,000 clones, with around 77% occurring once and the leading ten covering under 2.5%. Sequenced sample: PBMCs. The receptors were sampled from a man in his fifties or sixties in good health and CMV-seronegative.

This clone was picked up a small number of times. The V gene is TRBV5-1, the J gene TRBJ1-2; D is unclear. The germline CDR1 and CDR2 sequences are SGHRS and YFSETQ. V was trimmed by 4 bases and J by 6 bases, leaving 16 bases between them. This CDR3 contains 14 residues. DNA for the CDR3: TGCGCCAGCAGCATAACCGACTGGATGGATGGCTACACCTTC. Protein product: CASSITDWMDGYTF.

This clone was seen a handful of times. The chain uses TRBV5-1 and TRBJ2-1; 12 positions match TRBD2. After removal of 9 bases from V and 2 bases from J, the junction contained 9 bases not matched to a gene. The CDR3 runs 16 residues. Germline V gene lookup returns CDR1 SGHRS and CDR2 YFSETQ. The CDR3 nucleotides read TGCGCCATCTTGACCCTAGCGGGAGGGACCTACAATGAGCAGTTCTTC. Translated: CAILTLAGGTYNEQFF.

The V and J genes are TRBV18 and TRBJ1-5; TRBD1 aligns across 9 bases. Germline V gene sequence: CDR1 KGHSH, CDR2 LQKENI. The V segment lost 3 bases and the J segment 3 bases; nucleotides outside the gene matches: 3. The CDR3 extends over 15 amino acids. The CDR3 coding sequence is TGTGCCAGCTCACCGGGGACAGGGCTCAATCAGCCCCAGCATTTT. It translates to CASSPGTGLNQPQHF.

V gene TRBV18 combines with J gene TRBJ1-6, with D unclear. This CDR3 has 16 amino acids. In germline, CDR1 is KGHSH, CDR2 LQKENI. Between the trimmed V and J ends, which lost 5 bases and 10 bases, there was a span of 21 bases. CDR3 in amino acids: CASSSGVRHVGSPLHF. CDR3 bases: TGTGCCAGCTCATCGGGTGTTCGGCACGTAGGATCACCCCTCCACTTT.

This chain links TRBV27 with TRBJ2-5; D not certain. Germline V gene data show CDR1 as MNHEY and CDR2 as SMNVEV (reference sequence). V lost 5 bases, J lost 0 bases, and 10 bases lay in between. CDR3 length equals 14 residues. Here the CDR3 reads CASSLSRNQETQYF. CDR3 nucleotides: TGTGCCAGCAGTCTGTCCAGGAACCAAGAGACCCAGTACTTC.

The chain links TRBV12-5 to TRBJ2-2; 10 bases fit TRBD1. The trim removed 5 bases at V and 6 bases at J, leaving 6 bases unmatched. Per germline, CDR1 LGHNT and CDR2 FRNRAP. This CDR3 has 15 amino acids. Here the CDR3 reads CASGPADRGPGELFF. Here the CDR3 DNA reads TGTGCTAGTGGTCCGGCCGACAGGGGGCCCGGGGAGCTGTTTTTT.

V and J are TRBV15 and TRBJ2-1; TRBD2 aligns across 11 bases. The CDR3 consists of 16 residues. Germline V gene sequence: CDR1 LNHNV, CDR2 YYDKDF (reference sequence). J lost 9 bases, V lost 2 bases, and 9 bases had no gene match. The CDR3 coding sequence is TGTGCCACCAGCAGAACCCTGGGGCTAGCGGGGGGTGAGCAGTTCTTC. It codes for CATSRTLGLAGGEQFF.

This chain connects TRBV7-2 to TRBJ2-7; the D is unclear. The CDR3 runs to 12 residues. CDR1 is SGHTA and CDR2 is FQGNSA in the germline V gene. V gave up 2 bases and J gave up 3 bases, with 5 bases separating them. CDR3 nucleotide sequence: TGTGCCAGCAGCTTATTAAACTACGAGCAGTACTTC. Translated: CASSLLNYEQYF.

The chain uses TRBV5-1 and TRBJ2-7; 8 bases agree with TRBD2. The ends lost 4 bases at V and 0 bases at J; junction bases unmatched: 6. This CDR3 is 15 amino acids long. CDR1 SGHRS and CDR2 YFSETQ come from the germline V gene. CDR3 loop: CASSPNSGTSYEQYF. The DNA of the CDR3 is TGCGCCAGCAGCCCCAATAGCGGGACCTCCTACGAGCAGTACTTC. Full variable domain (rest looked up from reference TRBV5-1 and TRBJ2-7): KAGVTQTPRYLIKTRGQQVTLSCSPISGHRSVSWYQQTPGQGLQFLFEYFSETQRNKGNFPGRFSGRQFSNSRSEMNVSTLELGDSALYLCASSPNSGTSYEQYFGPGTRLTVT.

The J gene is TRBJ2-5, the V gene TRBV7-9, with D possibly matching TRBD1 (6 bases). Trimming took 5 bases from V and 1 from J, leaving 14 bases between them. Germline V lookup: CDR1 SEHNR, CDR2 FQNEAQ (reference sequence). This CDR3 comprises 15 residues. CDR3 protein: CASSPVTGIQETQYF. In DNA form, the CDR3 reads TGTGCCAGCAGCCCAGTCACAGGGATCCAAGAGACCCAGTACTTC.

The genes are TRBV28 and TRBJ1-5; TRBD1 agrees at 9 bases. Germline trimming cut 5 bases from V and 2 bases from J; bases unmatched to any gene: 13. The CDR3 spans 18 residues. CDR1 is MDHEN and CDR2 is SYDVKM in the germline V gene. The CDR3 spells CASSPQGHRTGGNQPQHF. Written as DNA, the CDR3 is TGTGCCAGCAGTCCCCAGGGTCATAGGACAGGGGGCAATCAGCCCCAGCATTTT. Based on the CDR3 plus reference TRBV28 and TRBJ1-5, the full variable domain is DVKVTQSSRYLVKRTGEKVFLECVQDMDHENMFWYRQDPGLGLRLIYFSYDVKMKEKGDIPEGYSVSREKKERFSLILESASTNQTSMYLCASSPQGHRTGGNQPQHFGDGTRLSIL.

V and J are TRBV19 and TRBJ1-5; TRBD1 might be the D (6 bases). Between the trimmed V and J ends, which lost 5 bases and 1 base, there was a span of 21 bases. CDR3 size: 18 residues. CDR1 and CDR2 (germline): LNHDA, SQIVND (reference sequence). The CDR3 loop reads CASSPRGRGGLSNQPQHF. In DNA form, the CDR3 reads TGTGCCAGTAGTCCCAGGGGCAGGGGAGGGTTGAGCAATCAGCCCCAGCATTTT.

This clone has just a few counts. The chain carries TRBV19 and TRBJ1-5; 7 bases fit TRBD1. V was clipped by 6 bases and J by 7 bases; unmatched bases: 9. Germline V gene sequence: CDR1 LNHDA, CDR2 SQIVND (reference sequence). The CDR3 sequence is 14 residues long. CDR3 sequence reads: CASRDRQGLQPQHF. In nucleotides, the CDR3 is TGTGCCAGTAGGGACAGACAGGGACTGCAGCCCCAGCATTTT.

The chain combines TRBV7-2 with TRBJ1-4; D not resolved. Per germline, CDR1 SGHTA and CDR2 FQGNSA. The V gene lost 5 bases and the J gene lost 12 bases, with 16 bases spanning the gap. This CDR3 has 13 amino acids. This CDR3 is CASSTTRSPQLFF. The CDR3 region has the DNA TGTGCCAGCAGCACGACTAGGAGCCCCCAACTGTTTTTT.

The chain uses TRBV19 and TRBJ1-1; D possibly corresponds to TRBD1 (6 bases). The CDR3 runs 13 residues. The V and J ends lost 7 bases and 4 bases respectively, with 13 bases between them. The germline CDR1 and CDR2 sequences are LNHDA and SQIVND (reference sequence). The CDR3 loop is CASTTDRSTEAFF. The CDR3 DNA reads as TGTGCCAGTACCACGGACAGATCCACTGAAGCTTTCTTT.

This chain joins TRBV2 and TRBJ2-1; 15 nucleotides line up with TRBD2. Per the germline V gene, CDR1 is SNHLY and CDR2 is FYNNEI. CDR3 size: 15 residues. V trimming: 8 bases; J trimming: 8 bases; junction bases outside the gene matches: 7. In nucleotides, the CDR3 is TGTGCCAGCCCTCTTAGGACTAGCGGGAGGGATGAGCAGTTCTTC. Translating gives CASPLRTSGRDEQFF.

The chain has TRBV30 and TRBJ2-6; 7 bases are shared with TRBD1. With 0 bases clipped from V and 0 bases from J, the junction kept 11 bases outside the gene matches. The CDR3 extends over 19 amino acids. Germline values: CDR1 GTSNPN, CDR2 SVGIG (reference sequence). The CDR3 region is CAWSVFSVGQPSGANVLTF. Written as DNA, the CDR3 is TGTGCCTGGAGTGTATTTAGCGTGGGACAGCCCTCTGGGGCCAACGTCCTGACTTTC. Full variable domain (outside the CDR3, taken from reference TRBV30 and TRBJ2-6): SQTIHQWPATLVQPVGSPLSLECTVEGTSNPNLYWYRQAAGRGLQLLFYSVGIGQISSEVPQNLSASRPQDRQFILSSKKLLLSDSGFYLCAWSVFSVGQPSGANVLTFGAGSRLTVL.

V is TRBV7-6 and J is TRBJ2-1; 7 bases are shared with TRBD2. The CDR3 has 18 amino acids. J gave up 1 base and V 5 bases, and 14 bases lay outside the gene matches. Per the germline V gene, CDR1 is SGHVS and CDR2 is FNYEAQ. CDR3 amino acids: CASSRGASGPTSYNEQFF. For the CDR3, the DNA is TGTGCCAGCAGCCGAGGCGCTAGCGGACCTACGTCCTACAATGAGCAGTTCTTC. The full variable domain, rest sourced from reference TRBV7-6 and TRBJ2-1, is GAGVSQSPRYKVTKRGQDVALRCDPISGHVSLYWYRQALGQGPEFLTYFNYEAQQDKSGLPNDRFSAERPEGSISTLTIQRTEQRDSAMYRCASSRGASGPTSYNEQFFGPGTRLTVL.

The V gene is TRBV2, the J gene TRBJ1-5; D unresolved. Germline V gene sequence: CDR1 SNHLY, CDR2 FYNNEI. V was cut by 7 bases and J by 2 bases, with 12 bases left in between. The CDR3 covers 14 residues. The CDR3 DNA follows: TGTGCCAGCATGGAGGTTCGAGGCAATCAGCCCCAGCATTTT. This translates into CASMEVRGNQPQHF.